The sequence of this TCR beta chain was determined in a study of OX40 agonist ivuxolimab in advanced cancers. This CDR3 comprises 15 residues. The V and J ends lost 7 bases and 0 bases, in that order; junction bases with no gene match: 7. Germline CDR1 is LNHDA and CDR2 is SQIVND (reference sequence). Sequenced by immunoSEQ multiplex PCR; TCRdb stores in-frame clones only, minus some. Of about 150,000 clones in the sample, 94% were seen once. This specimen consisted of CD4+ or CD8+ T cells sorted from blood, obtained in a trial of the OX40 agonist ivuxolimab. The clonotype comes from an adult with an advanced solid tumor such as melanoma, head and neck, liver or kidney cancer. This chain links TRBV19 with TRBJ2-3; 7 nucleotides agree with TRBD2. CDR3 sequence reads: CASTGLAASTDTQYF. For the CDR3, the DNA is TGTGCCAGTACTGGGCTAGCGGCTAGCACAGATACGCAGTATTTT.